The 12 T cell receptor beta chains below come from one sample, sequenced in a study of neurological immune-mediated disorders (dated by TCRdb to between 2018 and 2020). The method was 5' RACE. TCRdb lists the instrument as Illumina HiSeq 2500. Using fastp at Q25 and MiXCR, TCRdb reprocessed the public reads and kept productive beta chains. Every entry covers one CDR3 protein and lists the most common genes and DNA from its rows. The sample table holds 50,000 to 60,000 distinct CDR3 sequences, of which 16% were seen once. The ten largest account for 4.4% of the sample. Sequencing used PBMCs. Source of these receptors: a man in his sixties in good health.

This clonotype was observed at least ten times. The chain links TRBV7-2 to TRBJ2-7, with D perhaps assigned TRBD1 or TRBD2 (5 bases each). V lost 2 bases and J 2 bases, leaving 13 bases between the germline ends. Germline assignment: CDR1 SGHTA and CDR2 FQGNSA. The CDR3 extends over 15 amino acids. CDR3 in amino acids: CASSLYGTETYEQYF. Written as DNA, the CDR3 is TGTGCCAGCAGCTTATACGGGACGGAGACCTACGAGCAGTACTTC. The full variable domain, rest sourced from reference TRBV7-2 and TRBJ2-7, is GAGVSQSPSNKVTEKGKDVELRCDPISGHTALYWYRQSLGQGLEFLIYFQGNSAPDKSGLPSDRFSAERTGGSVSTLTIQRTQQEDSAVYLCASSLYGTETYEQYFGPGTRLTVT.

This clonotype was seen ten or more times. The chain couples TRBV11-1 to TRBJ2-3; the D is unclear. Trimming took off 1 base at V and 0 bases at J, with 5 bases between the two ends. The CDR3 is 14 amino acids. Germline assignment: CDR1 SGHAT and CDR2 FQDESV (reference sequence). The CDR3 reads CASSLDPSTDTQYF. The CDR3 DNA reads as TGTGCCAGCAGCTTAGACCCCAGCACAGATACGCAGTATTTT.

The V call is TRBV25-1, the J call TRBJ2-2; D not resolved. The V gene's germline CDR1 is MGHDK and CDR2 SYGVNS. The CDR3 extends over 16 amino acids. Between the trimmed V and J ends, which lost 8 bases and 1 base, there was a span of 17 bases. CDR3 residues: CASSPDGAVNTGELFF. The CDR3 DNA sequence: TGTGCCAGCTCTCCCGACGGCGCGGTGAACACCGGGGAGCTGTTTTTT.

The V gene is TRBV28, the J gene TRBJ1-5; no clear D gene. Trimming left V 6 bases short and J 5 bases short, with 20 bases between. CDR3 size: 16 residues. Germline V CDR1 and CDR2: MDHEN, SYDVKM. CDR3 nucleotide sequence: TGTGCCAGCAGCACCCCTCCCCAGACGGTGGATCAGCCCCAGCATTTT. It specifies CASSTPPQTVDQPQHF.

Ten or more counts support this clonotype. The rearrangement uses TRBV27 and TRBJ1-6; D remains ambiguous. The V end was cut by 0 bases, the J end by 7 bases, with 10 bases between. The CDR3 is made up of 15 amino acids. Germline assignment: CDR1 MNHEY and CDR2 SMNVEV (reference sequence). The CDR3 protein is CASSLSIIRNSPLHF. The CDR3 DNA reads as TGTGCCAGCAGTTTATCGATAATACGAAATTCACCCCTCCACTTT.

This clonotype was recorded at least ten times. The chain joins TRBV7-9 to TRBJ2-7; TRBD2 matches 8 bases. From germline, CDR1 is SEHNR and CDR2 FQNEAQ (reference sequence). CDR3 length: 14 amino acids. J gave up 4 bases and V 5 bases, and 7 bases lay outside the gene matches. The CDR3 coding sequence is TGTGCCAGCAGCCCACGTAGCGGGATTTACGAGCAGTACTTC. This translates into CASSPRSGIYEQYF. The variable domain in full, completed from reference TRBV7-9 and TRBJ2-7, reads DTGVSQNPRHKITKRGQNVTFRCDPISEHNRLYWYRQTLGQGPEFLTYFQNEAQLEKSRLLSDRFSAERPKGSFSTLEIQRTEQGDSAMYLCASSPRSGIYEQYFGPGTRLTVT.

This clonotype was detected many times. The CDR3 here is CASARRGLTYNEQFF. The CDR3 DNA reads as TGTGCCTCCGCTCGTCGGGGACTAACCTACAATGAGCAGTTCTTC. The chain joins TRBV6-2 or TRBV6-3 to TRBJ2-1; TRBD2 agrees at 7 bases. CDR1 and CDR2 (germline): MNHEY, SVGEGT. J gave up 2 bases and V 11 bases, and 12 bases lay outside the gene matches. The CDR3 is 15 residues long.

The V call is TRBV11-2, the J call TRBJ2-1; D gene uncertain. CDR3 length equals 17 residues. The germline V gene has CDR1 SGHAT and CDR2 FQNNGV. The V and J ends lost 5 bases and 5 bases respectively, with 22 bases between them. CDR3 nucleotide sequence: TGTGCCAGCAGCCTCTCCCCGACCGGCCGCGCCCACAATGAGCAGTTCTTC. Translation gives CASSLSPTGRAHNEQFF. Full variable domain (outside the CDR3, taken from reference TRBV11-2 and TRBJ2-1): EAGVAQSPRYKIIEKRQSVAFWCNPISGHATLYWYQQILGQGPKLLIQFQNNGVVDDSQLPKDRFSAERLKGVDSTLKIQPAKLEDSAVYLCASSLSPTGRAHNEQFFGPGTRLTVL.

This clonotype was counted ten times or more. The gene calls are TRBV5-1 and TRBJ1-3; D uncertain. With 2 bases removed from V and 2 bases from J, the gap between germline ends came to 14 bases. CDR1 SGHRS and CDR2 YFSETQ come from the germline V gene. The CDR3 totals 16 residues. The chain's CDR3 is CASSLVPTRAGNTIYF. DNA for the CDR3: TGCGCCAGCAGCTTAGTGCCGACTCGGGCTGGAAACACCATATATTTT.

This clonotype was recorded at least ten times. The V call is TRBV5-1, the J call TRBJ2-7, with 7 nucleotides matching TRBD1. V lost 4 bases and J lost 0; bases outside the gene matches: 4. The length of the CDR3 is 14 residues. The germline CDR1 and CDR2 sequences are SGHRS and YFSETQ. For the CDR3, the DNA is TGCGCCAGCAGCACCGGGACAGTCTCCTACGAGCAGTACTTC. Its protein is CASSTGTVSYEQYF.

Comment on this clonotype: A junction end diverges from the germline sequence, so it may reflect a read error. The chain uses TRBV7-3 and TRBJ2-3, with D possibly TRBD1 on 5 matching bases. This CDR3 spans 14 amino acids. Germline V lookup: CDR1 SGHTA, CDR2 FQGTGA. The CDR3 here is CASSRQGNSDTQYF. The DNA of the CDR3 is TGTGCCAGCAGTCGCCAGGGTAATTCAGATACGCAATATTTT.

This clonotype has ten or more counts. This chain joins TRBV29-1 and TRBJ1-5; maybe TRBD1 (6 bases). The V end was cut by 7 bases, the J end by 3 bases, with 13 bases between. Per the germline V gene, CDR1 is SQVTM and CDR2 is ANQGSEA. This CDR3 contains 13 residues. CDR3 DNA sequence: TGCAGCGCCGGACAGAGTGACAATCAGCCCCAGCATTTT. Its protein product is CSAGQSDNQPQHF.